This T cell receptor (beta chain) was profiled in a study of T cell repertoires in cytomegalovirus infection. Study-wide background: It can be stated that public TCR beta signatures indicated CMV infection as well as a matching HLA type.

TCRdb analysed the reads with MiXCR anew, one entry per CDR3 protein. Of about 83,000 distinct CDR3 sequences in the sample, less than 30% were seen once. In the case of this clonotype: Its cognate antigen is unknown.

The germline V and J ends were trimmed by 1 base and 1 base, with 18 bases remaining between them. Germline assignment: CDR1 SGHVS and CDR2 FNYEAQ. This CDR3 is 18 amino acids long. This clonotype was sampled from a human donor in good health (CMV status not recorded). Some clones in this sample may be carry-over from other donors' samples. The gene calls are TRBV7-6 and TRBJ2-3; perhaps TRBD1 as D (5 bases). Material: CD8+ T cells from cultured PBMCs, obtained from culture after CMV antigen stimulation. CDR3 in amino acids: CASSLEHQEQGGTDTQYF. The CDR3 DNA is TGTGCCAGCAGCTTAGAGCATCAGGAGCAAGGGGGCACAGATACGCAGTATTTT.